These 20 T cell receptor beta chains came from one sample sequenced in a study of response to subunit inactivated influenza vaccine. TCRdb redid the calling of the RT-PCR reads with MiXCR, one entry per CDR3 protein. In the table there are 300,000 to 350,000 distinct CDR3 sequences, about 20% of which are singletons. The specimen comprised PBMCs from blood, sampled about 20 months after vaccination. Source of these receptors: a man between 45 and 75 years old who received an inactivated influenza vaccine.

The gene calls are TRBV10-3 and TRBJ2-1, with 7 bases lining up with TRBD2. CDR1 is ENHRY, CDR2 SYGVKD, per germline. CDR3 length equals 16 residues. V trimming: 4 bases; J trimming: 3 bases; junction bases outside the gene matches: 9. CDR3 amino acids: CAISVMGGRGYNEQFF. CDR3 bases: TGTGCCATCAGTGTAATGGGGGGGAGAGGCTACAATGAGCAGTTCTTC.

This clonotype was seen only a few times. This chain uses TRBV5-1 with TRBJ1-2; D possibly corresponds to TRBD1 (6 bases). The CDR3 consists of 15 residues. The germline V gene has CDR1 SGHRS and CDR2 YFSETQ. The V end lost 4 bases, the J end lost 7 bases, and 20 bases lay between the germline ends. CDR3 sequence: CASSPRQAQNGGYTF. In DNA form, the CDR3 reads TGCGCCAGCAGCCCGCGACAGGCCCAGAACGGTGGCTACACCTTC.

This clonotype was observed at least ten times. The chain uses TRBV4-1 and TRBJ2-3, with 9 nucleotides matching TRBD2. V gave up 2 bases and J gave up 6 bases; unmatched junction bases: 12. This CDR3 has 17 amino acids. Germline CDR1 and CDR2: MGHRA and YSYEKL. The CDR3 protein is CASSQLATGTSSDTQYF. The CDR3 nucleotides read TGCGCCAGCAGCCAACTCGCGACCGGGACTAGCTCGGATACGCAGTATTTT.

This clonotype has just a few counts. The chain combines TRBV7-6 with TRBJ1-3, with D unresolved. Germline V gene lookup returns CDR1 SGHVS and CDR2 FNYEAQ. The CDR3 is 16 residues long. Trimming stripped 4 bases from V and 0 bases from J, with 13 bases between. The CDR3: CASSSADLNSGNTIYF. In DNA, the CDR3 is TGTGCCAGCAGCTCCGCCGACCTTAACTCTGGAAACACCATATATTTT.

The CDR3 here is CSARDARGPPYEQYF. DNA for the CDR3: TGCAGTGCTAGAGATGCCAGGGGTCCCCCCTACGAGCAGTACTTC. The chain recombines TRBV20-1 with TRBJ2-7, with TRBD1 as a possible D gene (6 bases). The CDR3 totals 15 residues. Looked up from germline, CDR1 is DFQATT and CDR2 is SNEGSKA (reference sequence). V was trimmed by 0 bases and J by 2 bases, leaving 14 bases between them.

The table lists this clonotype with a few counts. The J gene is TRBJ2-7, the V gene TRBV7-2; TRBD1 aligns across 8 bases. The germline V gene encodes CDR1 SGHTA and CDR2 FQGNSA. V lost 6 bases to trimming and J lost 6 bases; unmatched junction nucleotides: 13. CDR3 length equals 15 residues. CDR3: CASRATGALDSEQYF. DNA of the CDR3: TGTGCCAGCAGGGCGACAGGGGCTCTCGACTCCGAGCAGTACTTC.

This clonotype has only a few counts. The chain uses TRBV20-1 and TRBJ1-6, with 8 nucleotides matching TRBD1. Germline loops: CDR1 DFQATT, CDR2 SNEGSKA (reference sequence). CDR3 length equals 14 residues. Germline trimming cut 4 bases from V and 8 bases from J; bases unmatched to any gene: 7. DNA for the CDR3: TGCAGTGCTAAAATGGACAGGGTGCATTCACCCCTCCACTTT. Translated, it gives CSAKMDRVHSPLHF.

There are many counts of this clonotype. J is TRBJ2-5 and V is TRBV20-1, with D maybe TRBD1 (6 bases). Trimming took off 5 bases at V and 4 bases at J, with 8 bases between the two ends. Germline loops: CDR1 DFQATT, CDR2 SNEGSKA (reference sequence). CDR3 length equals 11 residues. CDR3 DNA: TGCAGTGCTGAGGACAGAGAGACCCAGTACTTC. Its protein product is CSAEDRETQYF.

This clonotype was seen many times. This chain connects TRBV2 to TRBJ1-6, with TRBD1 identical over 7 bases. V lost 4 bases, J lost 9 bases, and 3 bases stayed unmatched. The CDR3 covers 13 residues. Germline CDR1 SNHLY, CDR2 FYNNEI. In nucleotides, the CDR3 is TGTGCCAGCAGTGGACAGGGTAGTTCACCCCTCCACTTT. Translating gives CASSGQGSSPLHF.

A few counts support this clonotype. V usage is TRBV12-3 or TRBV12-4 and J usage is TRBJ2-1; 11 nucleotides align to TRBD1. CDR3 length: 16 amino acids. Germline trimming cut 5 bases from V and 4 bases from J; bases unmatched to any gene: 7. As DNA, the CDR3 is TGTGCCAGCAGTCCAGGGGACAGGGGGGTGTACAATGAGCAGTTCTTC. Its translation: CASSPGDRGVYNEQFF.

The rearrangement uses TRBV7-2 and TRBJ2-3; D uncertain. This CDR3 has 13 residues. Trimming stripped 1 base from V and 7 bases from J, with 9 bases between. Looked up from germline, CDR1 is SGHTA and CDR2 is FQGNSA. Written as DNA, the CDR3 is TGTGCCAGCAGCTTAGTGACACCAAATACGCAGTATTTT. It specifies CASSLVTPNTQYF.

A few counts support this clonotype. The chain employs TRBV3-1 and TRBJ2-3; 8 positions agree with TRBD2. Germline CDR1 is LGHDT and CDR2 is YNNKEL (reference sequence). This CDR3 region has 19 residues. Losses at the gene ends were 1 base for V and 2 bases for J; bases not matched to a gene: 14. CDR3 loop: CASSQALHPSGLSTDTQYF. The CDR3 nucleotides read TGTGCCAGCAGCCAAGCGCTTCATCCTAGCGGGTTATCCACAGATACGCAGTATTTT.

This clonotype showed up just a few times. The chain has TRBV12-3 or TRBV12-4 and TRBJ2-1; 7 bases agree with TRBD1. The ends lost 5 bases at V and 8 bases at J; junction bases unmatched: 6. The length of the CDR3 is 13 residues. CDR3 coding DNA: TGTGCCAGCAGTCTTGACAGGGTCCATGAGCAGTTCTTC. This sequence encodes CASSLDRVHEQFF.

This chain connects TRBV12-3 or TRBV12-4 to TRBJ2-1; TRBD2 might be the D (7 bases). The CDR3 loop spans 16 amino acids. V lost 3 bases and J 5 bases, leaving 17 bases between the germline ends. As DNA, the CDR3 is TGTGCCAGCAGTTTCGGCGCGGGGGCCCCCCACAATGAGCAGTTCTTC. It is translated as CASSFGAGAPHNEQFF.

This clonotype came up a few times. CDR3 in amino acids: CASGNANTGELFF. CDR3 DNA sequence: TGTGCCAGCGGGAATGCGAACACCGGGGAGCTGTTTTTT. The J gene is TRBJ2-2, the V gene TRBV2; D gene unclear. V was pared by 8 bases and J by 0 bases, with 7 bases between. Germline CDR1 and CDR2: SNHLY and FYNNEI. This CDR3 comprises 13 residues.

With respect to this clonotype: Its ends do not fully match the called genes, so a read error is possible. J is TRBJ1-6 and V is TRBV7-2, with 7 bases matching TRBD1. The CDR3 consists of 15 residues. Per the germline V gene, CDR1 is SGHTA and CDR2 is FQGNSA. CDR3 in DNA: TGTGCCAGCAGCTTAGACAGGGGAATCACTTCACCCATCCACTTT. It encodes CASSLDRGITSPIHF. The full variable domain, with the rest looked up from reference TRBV7-2 and TRBJ1-6, is GAGVSQSPSNKVTEKGKDVELRCDPISGHTALYWYRQSLGQGLEFLIYFQGNSAPDKSGLPSDRFSAERTGGSVSTLTIQRTQQEDSAVYLCASSLDRGITSPIHFGNGTRLTVT.

The V call is TRBV29-1, the J call TRBJ2-1; tentatively, D is TRBD2 (5 bases). The ends were cut back, 3 bases at V and 8 bases at J, with 14 bases in the middle. In germline, CDR1 is SQVTM, CDR2 ANQGSEA. The CDR3 runs to 13 residues. CDR3 in amino acids: CSVDISGGYEQFF. In DNA form, the CDR3 reads TGCAGCGTTGATATTTCTGGAGGCTATGAGCAGTTCTTC.

The chain links TRBV7-2 to TRBJ2-1, with a weak D call TRBD1 (5 bases). CDR3 size: 12 residues. Trimming removed 6 bases at V and 7 bases at J, with 10 bases between. Germline CDR1 and CDR2: SGHTA and FQGNSA. CDR3 sequence: CASRRGLNEQFF. The DNA for the CDR3 is TGTGCCAGCAGAAGGGGATTGAATGAGCAGTTCTTC.

The chain couples TRBV10-3 to TRBJ2-7, with TRBD1 identical over 7 bases. This CDR3 contains 16 residues. The germline CDR1 and CDR2 sequences are ENHRY and SYGVKD. V lost 6 bases, J lost 4 bases, and 15 bases stayed unmatched. The CDR3 coding sequence is TGTGCCATCAGCCCAGGGGGTGGTCAGTCCAGGTACGAGCAGTACTTC. Its translation: CAISPGGGQSRYEQYF.

V gene TRBV10-3 combines with J gene TRBJ1-1; TRBD1 aligns across 7 bases. Germline V lookup: CDR1 ENHRY, CDR2 SYGVKD. This CDR3 contains 15 residues. After removal of 5 bases from V and 2 bases from J, the junction contained 8 bases not matched to a gene. DNA of the CDR3: TGTGCCATCAGTATTTCGGGACAGCTAAACACTGAAGCTTTCTTT. This sequence encodes CAISISGQLNTEAFF.